This TCR beta chain was captured in a study of blood T cell repertoires in COVID-19. This clone was detected only once. The CDR3 totals 14 residues. Germline V gene data show CDR1 as ENHRY and CDR2 as SYGVKD. J gave up 5 bases and V 5 bases, and 8 bases lay outside the gene matches. Profiled with immunoSEQ multiplex PCR; TCRdb holds only in-frame clones, not every one. The table includes about 320,000 clones, approximately 85% detected once. What was sequenced was peripheral blood. This chain joins TRBV10-3 and TRBJ2-7; 8 bases agree with TRBD1. This receptor was obtained from a human donor in a cohort sampled during active COVID-19. The CDR3 nucleotides are TGTGCCATCAGTACAGGGGGTGTGAGCGACGAGCAGTACTTC. It is translated as CAISTGGVSDEQYF.